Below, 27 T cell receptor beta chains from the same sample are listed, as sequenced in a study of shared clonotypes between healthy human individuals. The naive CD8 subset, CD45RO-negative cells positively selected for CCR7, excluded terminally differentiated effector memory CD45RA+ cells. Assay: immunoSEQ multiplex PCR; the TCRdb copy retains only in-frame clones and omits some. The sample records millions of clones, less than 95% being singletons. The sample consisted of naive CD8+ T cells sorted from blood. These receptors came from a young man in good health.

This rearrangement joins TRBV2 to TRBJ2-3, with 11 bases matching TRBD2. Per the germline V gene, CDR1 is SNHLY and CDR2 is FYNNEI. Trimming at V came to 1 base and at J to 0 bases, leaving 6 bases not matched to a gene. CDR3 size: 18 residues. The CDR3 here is CASSEVLAGALSTDTQYF. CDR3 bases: TGTGCCAGCAGTGAAGTACTAGCGGGAGCGCTTAGCACAGATACGCAGTATTTT.

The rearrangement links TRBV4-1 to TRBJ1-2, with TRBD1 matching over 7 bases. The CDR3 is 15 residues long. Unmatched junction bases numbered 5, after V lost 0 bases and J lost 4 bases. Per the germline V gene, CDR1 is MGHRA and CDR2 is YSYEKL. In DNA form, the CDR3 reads TGCGCCAGCAGCCAAGAAGGGACAGAAAGCTATGGCTACACCTTC. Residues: CASSQEGTESYGYTF.

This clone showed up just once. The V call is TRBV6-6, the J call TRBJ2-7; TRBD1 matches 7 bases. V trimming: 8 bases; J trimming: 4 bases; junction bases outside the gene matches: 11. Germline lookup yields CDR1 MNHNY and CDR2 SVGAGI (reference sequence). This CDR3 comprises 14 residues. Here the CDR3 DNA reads TGTGCCAGCCGGGACAGTGCATTTGCGTACGAGCAGTACTTC. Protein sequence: CASRDSAFAYEQYF.

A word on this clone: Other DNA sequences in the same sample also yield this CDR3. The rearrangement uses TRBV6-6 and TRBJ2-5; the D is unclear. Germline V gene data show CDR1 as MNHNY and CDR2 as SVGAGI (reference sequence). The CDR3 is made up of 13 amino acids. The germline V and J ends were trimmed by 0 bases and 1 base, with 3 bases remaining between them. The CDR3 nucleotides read TGTGCCAGCAGTTACTCTGGCCAAGAGACCCAGTACTTC. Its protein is CASSYSGQETQYF.

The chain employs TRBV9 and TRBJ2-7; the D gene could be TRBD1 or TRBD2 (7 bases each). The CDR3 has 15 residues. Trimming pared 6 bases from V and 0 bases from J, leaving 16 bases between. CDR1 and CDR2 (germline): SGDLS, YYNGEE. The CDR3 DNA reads TGTGCCAGCACTCGGGGGGACAGTGCCTCCTACGAGCAGTACTTC. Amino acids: CASTRGDSASYEQYF.

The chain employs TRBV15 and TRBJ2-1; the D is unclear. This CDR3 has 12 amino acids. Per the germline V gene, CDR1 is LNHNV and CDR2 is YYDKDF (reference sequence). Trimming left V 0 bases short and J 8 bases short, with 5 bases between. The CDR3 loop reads CATSRDFYEQFF. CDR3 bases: TGTGCCACCAGCAGAGACTTCTATGAGCAGTTCTTC.

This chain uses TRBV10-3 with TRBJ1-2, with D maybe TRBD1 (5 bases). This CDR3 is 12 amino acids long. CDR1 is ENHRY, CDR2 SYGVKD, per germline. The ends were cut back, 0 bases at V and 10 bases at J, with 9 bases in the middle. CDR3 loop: CAISESDTYYTF. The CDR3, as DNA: TGTGCCATCAGTGAGTCGGACACCTACTACACCTTC.

CDR3 nucleotide sequence: TGTGCCAGCAGCTTGGCTTGGGGGGACAGGGATAACTATGGCTACACCTTC. Encoded protein: CASSLAWGDRDNYGYTF. The rearrangement uses TRBV5-6 and TRBJ1-2, with TRBD1 matching over 9 bases. CDR1 SGHDT and CDR2 YYEEEE come from the germline V gene. The CDR3 consists of 17 residues. Germline trimming cut 0 bases from V and 1 base from J; bases unmatched to any gene: 7.

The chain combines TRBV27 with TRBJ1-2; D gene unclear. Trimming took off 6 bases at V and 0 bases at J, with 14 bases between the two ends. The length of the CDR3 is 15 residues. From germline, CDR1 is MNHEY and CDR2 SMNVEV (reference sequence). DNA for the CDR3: TGTGCCAGCAGCCTCACACCGAAAACTAACTATGGCTACACCTTC. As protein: CASSLTPKTNYGYTF.

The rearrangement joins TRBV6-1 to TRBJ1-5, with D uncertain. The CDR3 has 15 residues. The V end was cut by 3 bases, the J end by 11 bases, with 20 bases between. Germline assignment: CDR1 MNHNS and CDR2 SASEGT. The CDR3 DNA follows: TGTGCCAGCAGTGATTTTCTGGGAGCCCTAGAGGCCCAGCATTTT. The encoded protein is CASSDFLGALEAQHF.

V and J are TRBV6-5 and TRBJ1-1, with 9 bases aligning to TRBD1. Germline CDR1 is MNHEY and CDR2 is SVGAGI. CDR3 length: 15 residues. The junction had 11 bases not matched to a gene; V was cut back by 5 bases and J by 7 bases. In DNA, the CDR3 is TGTGCCAGCAGTCAGGGACAGGGAGGGGTTGATGAAGCTTTCTTT. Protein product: CASSQGQGGVDEAFF.

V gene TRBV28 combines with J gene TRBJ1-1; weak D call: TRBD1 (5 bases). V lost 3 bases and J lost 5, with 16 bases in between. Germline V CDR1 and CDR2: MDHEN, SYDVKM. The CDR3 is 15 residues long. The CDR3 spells CASSFGTGGGTEAFF. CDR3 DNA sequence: TGTGCCAGCAGTTTTGGGACGGGTGGAGGGACTGAAGCTTTCTTT.

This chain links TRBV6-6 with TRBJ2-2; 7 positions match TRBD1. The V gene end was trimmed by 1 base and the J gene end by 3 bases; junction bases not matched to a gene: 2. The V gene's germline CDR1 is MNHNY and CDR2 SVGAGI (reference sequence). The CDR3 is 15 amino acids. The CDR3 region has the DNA TGTGCCAGCAGTTACTACAGGGGCGACACCGGGGAGCTGTTTTTT. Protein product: CASSYYRGDTGELFF.

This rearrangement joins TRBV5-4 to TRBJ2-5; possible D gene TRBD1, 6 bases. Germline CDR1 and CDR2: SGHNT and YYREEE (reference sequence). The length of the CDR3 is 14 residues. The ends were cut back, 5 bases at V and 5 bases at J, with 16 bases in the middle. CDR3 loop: CASRTQGGSETQYF. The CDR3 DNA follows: TGTGCCAGCAGGACACAGGGTGGGAGTGAGACCCAGTACTTC.

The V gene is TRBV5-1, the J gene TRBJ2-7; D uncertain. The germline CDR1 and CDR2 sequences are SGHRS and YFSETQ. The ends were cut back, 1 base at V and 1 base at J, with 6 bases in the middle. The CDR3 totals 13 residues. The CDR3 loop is CASSLWGSYEQYF. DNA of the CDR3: TGCGCCAGCAGCTTGTGGGGTTCCTACGAGCAGTACTTC. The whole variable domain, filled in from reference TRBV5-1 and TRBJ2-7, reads KAGVTQTPRYLIKTRGQQVTLSCSPISGHRSVSWYQQTPGQGLQFLFEYFSETQRNKGNFPGRFSGRQFSNSRSEMNVSTLELGDSALYLCASSLWGSYEQYFGPGTRLTVT.

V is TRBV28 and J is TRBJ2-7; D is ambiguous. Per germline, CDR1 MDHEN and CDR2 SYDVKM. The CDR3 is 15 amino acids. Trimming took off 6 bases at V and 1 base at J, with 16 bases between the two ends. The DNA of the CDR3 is TGTGCCAGCAGCTCCTACCTCGTCGGATCCTACGAGCAGTACTTC. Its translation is CASSSYLVGSYEQYF.

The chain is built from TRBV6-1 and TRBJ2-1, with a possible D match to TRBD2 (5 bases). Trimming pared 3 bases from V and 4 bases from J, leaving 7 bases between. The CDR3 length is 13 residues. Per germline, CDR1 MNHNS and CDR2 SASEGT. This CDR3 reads CASSDTSYNEQFF. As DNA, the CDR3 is TGTGCCAGCAGTGATACTAGTTACAATGAGCAGTTCTTC.

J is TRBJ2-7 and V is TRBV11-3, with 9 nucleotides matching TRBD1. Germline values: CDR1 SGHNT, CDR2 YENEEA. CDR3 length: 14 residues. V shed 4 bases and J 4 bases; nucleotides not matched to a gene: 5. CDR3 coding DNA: TGTGCCAGCAGCTCCGGGACAGGGCCATACGAGCAGTACTTC. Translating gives CASSSGTGPYEQYF.

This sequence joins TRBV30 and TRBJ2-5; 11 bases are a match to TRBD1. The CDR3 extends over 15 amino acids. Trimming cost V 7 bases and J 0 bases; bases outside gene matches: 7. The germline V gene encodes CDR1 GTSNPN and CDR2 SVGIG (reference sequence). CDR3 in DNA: TGTGCCTATCGACCGGGACAGGGGGACCAAGAGACCCAGTACTTC. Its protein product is CAYRPGQGDQETQYF.

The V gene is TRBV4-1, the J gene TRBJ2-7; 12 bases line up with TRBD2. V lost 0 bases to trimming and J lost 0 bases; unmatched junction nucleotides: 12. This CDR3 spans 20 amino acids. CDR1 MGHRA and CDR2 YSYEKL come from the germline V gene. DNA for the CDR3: TGCGCCAGCAGCCAAGACCCTGACCCGACTAGCGGGGGTTTCTCCTACGAGCAGTACTTC. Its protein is CASSQDPDPTSGGFSYEQYF.

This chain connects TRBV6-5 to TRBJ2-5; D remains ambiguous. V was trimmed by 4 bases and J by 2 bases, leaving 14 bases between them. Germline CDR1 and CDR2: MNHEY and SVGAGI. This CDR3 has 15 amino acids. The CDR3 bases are TGTGCCAGCAGTTCCCTGGGCGGTATACAAGAGACCCAGTACTTC. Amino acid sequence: CASSSLGGIQETQYF.

The CDR3 coding sequence is TGTGCCAGCAGCCAAGTATACGGGGGGACCTACGAGCAGTACTTC. Amino acid sequence: CASSQVYGGTYEQYF. The chain joins TRBV14 to TRBJ2-7, with 7 positions matching TRBD2. Trimming removed 1 base from V and 2 bases from J; junction bases left unmatched: 5. Germline lookup yields CDR1 SGHDN and CDR2 FVKESK. CDR3 length equals 15 residues.

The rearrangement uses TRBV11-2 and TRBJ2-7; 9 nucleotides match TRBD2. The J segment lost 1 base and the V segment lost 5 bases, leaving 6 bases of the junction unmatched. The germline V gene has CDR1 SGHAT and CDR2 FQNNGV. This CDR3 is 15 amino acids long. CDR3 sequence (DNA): TGTGCCAGCAGCCTAAGCGGGGGGCAGTCCTACGAGCAGTACTTC. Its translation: CASSLSGGQSYEQYF. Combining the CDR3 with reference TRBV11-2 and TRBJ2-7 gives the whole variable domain EAGVAQSPRYKIIEKRQSVAFWCNPISGHATLYWYQQILGQGPKLLIQFQNNGVVDDSQLPKDRFSAERLKGVDSTLKIQPAKLEDSAVYLCASSLSGGQSYEQYFGPGTRLTVT.

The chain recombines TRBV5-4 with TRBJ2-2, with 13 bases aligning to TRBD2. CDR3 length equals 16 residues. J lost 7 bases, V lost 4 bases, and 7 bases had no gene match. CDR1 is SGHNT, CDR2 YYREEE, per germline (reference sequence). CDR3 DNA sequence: TGTGCCAGCAGCGAACTAGCGGGAGGGCCGGGCGGGGAGCTGTTTTTT. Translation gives CASSELAGGPGGELFF.

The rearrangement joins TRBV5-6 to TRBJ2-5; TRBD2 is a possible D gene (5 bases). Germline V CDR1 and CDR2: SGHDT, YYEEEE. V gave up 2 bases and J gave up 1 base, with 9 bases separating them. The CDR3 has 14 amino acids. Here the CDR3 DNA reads TGTGCCAGCAGCTTCGGGAACACCCAAGAGACCCAGTACTTC. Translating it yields CASSFGNTQETQYF.

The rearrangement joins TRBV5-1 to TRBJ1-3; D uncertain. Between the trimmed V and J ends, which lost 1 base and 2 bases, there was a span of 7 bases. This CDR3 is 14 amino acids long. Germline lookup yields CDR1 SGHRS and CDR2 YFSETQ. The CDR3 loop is CASSLTQPGNTIYF. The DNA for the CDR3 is TGCGCCAGCAGCTTGACACAACCTGGAAACACCATATATTTT. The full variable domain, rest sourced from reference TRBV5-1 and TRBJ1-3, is KAGVTQTPRYLIKTRGQQVTLSCSPISGHRSVSWYQQTPGQGLQFLFEYFSETQRNKGNFPGRFSGRQFSNSRSEMNVSTLELGDSALYLCASSLTQPGNTIYFGEGSWLTVV.

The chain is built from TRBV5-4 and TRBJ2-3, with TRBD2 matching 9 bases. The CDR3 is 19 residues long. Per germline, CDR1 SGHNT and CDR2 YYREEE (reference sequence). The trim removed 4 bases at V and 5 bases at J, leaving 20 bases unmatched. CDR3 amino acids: CASSHFLGGLAGLEDTQYF. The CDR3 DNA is TGTGCCAGCAGCCATTTTTTGGGTGGTCTAGCGGGGCTGGAAGATACGCAGTATTTT.